The clone carrying this T cell receptor (beta chain) was counted a few times. No antigen is known for it. Trimming shortened V by 7 bases and J by 4 bases, and 15 bases separated the two germline ends. CDR1 is SEHNR, CDR2 FQNEAQ, per germline (reference sequence). This CDR3 is 14 amino acids long. The data derive from a study of T cells after yellow fever vaccination. Making TCR cDNA involved 5'RACE template switching, which added UMIs and a universal primer site. TCRdb analysed the 5' RACE reads with MiXCR anew, one entry per CDR3 protein. The table includes approximately 610,000 distinct CDR3 sequences, about a sixth detected once. Study results and limitations: High-abundance clonotypes from the bulk population could contaminate FACS-sorted repertoires. Post-booster samples contained most primary-vaccination clones (around 95% CD4, about 87% CD8).

V and J are TRBV7-9 and TRBJ2-3; D may be TRBD1 (5 bases). This sequence was found in a man aged 18 to 35 who received the YFV17D yellow fever vaccine. Source: PBMCs, taken less than 6 days after the first yellow fever vaccination. This CDR3 reads CASIPWGSSDTQYF. The CDR3 nucleotides are TGTGCCAGCATCCCGTGGGGCAGCTCAGATACGCAGTATTTT.